Shown below are 21 T cell receptor beta chains from a single sample sequenced in a study of memory CD4+ T cells and cytomegalovirus serostatus. Single viable CD3+CD4+CD8-CD45RO+ cells were sorted as the memory CD4+ T cells. Sequencing was performed with immunoSEQ multiplex PCR; in TCRdb, only in-frame clones are kept and a portion is missing. The data show 46,000 or so clones, about 73% seen once. The sequenced material came from memory CD4+ T cells from blood. These receptors were obtained from an adult in good health and CMV-seronegative.

This clone came up a few times. This sequence joins TRBV7-6 and TRBJ2-1, with D perhaps matching TRBD1 (6 bases). The length of the CDR3 is 15 residues. Per germline, CDR1 SGHVS and CDR2 FNYEAQ. The ends were cut back, 1 base at V and 2 bases at J, with 9 bases in the middle. Here the CDR3 reads CASSLDQGPYNEQFF. The CDR3 DNA is TGTGCCAGCAGCTTAGACCAGGGGCCCTACAATGAGCAGTTCTTC.

The chain's CDR3 is CASKQGGTNEKLFF. Here the CDR3 DNA reads TGTGCCAGTAAACAGGGTGGGACTAATGAAAAACTGTTTTTT. The chain uses TRBV19 and TRBJ1-4, with a possible D match to TRBD1 (6 bases). V was cut by 7 bases and J by 2 bases, with 11 bases left in between. The V gene's germline CDR1 is LNHDA and CDR2 SQIVND (reference sequence). The CDR3 contains 14 residues.

This chain links TRBV4-3 with TRBJ2-6; 12 nucleotides align to TRBD1. Germline CDR1 is LGHNA and CDR2 is YSLEER. V lost 3 bases, J lost 3 bases, and 9 bases stayed unmatched. This CDR3 has 19 amino acids. The CDR3 DNA follows: TGCGCCAGCAGCCAGGGGACAGGGGGCTTCCGTGGTGGGGCCAACGTCCTGACTTTC. This encodes CASSQGTGGFRGGANVLTF.

This clone appeared a few times. This CDR3 reads CASSRTGSGEQFF. The DNA of the CDR3 is TGTGCCAGCAGCCGGACAGGGTCTGGTGAGCAGTTCTTC. The chain has TRBV7-9 and TRBJ2-1; TRBD1 matches 8 bases. V lost 5 bases to trimming and J lost 9 bases; unmatched junction nucleotides: 6. The CDR3 is 13 amino acids. Germline lookup yields CDR1 SEHNR and CDR2 FQNEAQ (reference sequence).

The chain uses TRBV19 and TRBJ1-5; 8 bases align to TRBD1. Germline V gives CDR1 LNHDA, CDR2 SQIVND (reference sequence). The V segment lost 7 bases and the J segment 0 bases; nucleotides outside the gene matches: 14. The CDR3 consists of 18 residues. The CDR3 DNA is TGTGCCAGTACACCGGACAGGGCATCTCCCTTTAGCAATCAGCCCCAGCATTTT. The encoded protein is CASTPDRASPFSNQPQHF.

V is TRBV5-5 and J is TRBJ2-1; 11 bases match TRBD1. CDR3 size: 16 residues. Trimming removed 0 bases from V and 4 bases from J; junction bases left unmatched: 3. Germline V CDR1 and CDR2: SGHKS, YYEKEE (reference sequence). CDR3 sequence reads: CASSLEGTGGYNEQFF. The CDR3 DNA sequence: TGTGCCAGCAGCTTGGAAGGGACAGGGGGTTACAATGAGCAGTTCTTC.

This clone was seen a handful of times. V and J are TRBV27 and TRBJ1-2; maybe TRBD1 (5 bases). The CDR3 extends over 13 amino acids. CDR1 and CDR2 from the germline V gene are MNHEY and SMNVEV (reference sequence). V was shortened by 2 bases and J by 3 bases, with 7 bases between the two germline ends. The CDR3 reads CASSLQGYYGYTF. The DNA of the CDR3 is TGTGCCAGCAGTTTACAGGGATACTATGGCTACACCTTC.

This chain connects TRBV7-2 to TRBJ2-7; D is undetermined. The V end lost 2 bases, the J end lost 1 base, and 21 bases lay between the germline ends. The CDR3 extends over 18 amino acids. Germline CDR1 is SGHTA and CDR2 is FQGNSA. CDR3 region: CASSLQAASTDLSYEQYF. For the CDR3, the DNA is TGTGCCAGCAGCTTACAGGCGGCGTCTACAGACCTATCCTACGAGCAGTACTTC.

The rearrangement links TRBV25-1 to TRBJ1-4, with 7 bases identical to TRBD1. The germline CDR1 and CDR2 sequences are MGHDK and SYGVNS. The V and J ends lost 1 base and 5 bases, in that order; junction bases with no gene match: 4. This CDR3 comprises 15 residues. In DNA, the CDR3 is TGTGCCAGCAGTGAATTCGGGACAGAGAATGAAAAACTGTTTTTT. The encoded protein is CASSEFGTENEKLFF.

This sequence joins TRBV11-2 and TRBJ2-5; 9 bases are a match to TRBD2. Germline V gene sequence: CDR1 SGHAT, CDR2 FQNNGV. The V segment lost 4 bases and the J segment 2 bases; nucleotides outside the gene matches: 11. The CDR3 is 17 amino acids. CDR3 loop: CASSSRVSGGMQETQYF. CDR3 nucleotide sequence: TGTGCCAGCAGCTCTAGGGTTAGCGGGGGTATGCAAGAGACCCAGTACTTC.

The chain joins TRBV4-1 to TRBJ1-1; D ambiguous. The CDR3 runs 14 residues. The germline V and J ends were trimmed by 6 bases and 0 bases, with 11 bases remaining between them. The germline gives CDR1 MGHRA, CDR2 YSYEKL. CDR3 region: CASRWEPMNTEAFF. CDR3 nucleotides: TGCGCCAGCAGGTGGGAACCCATGAACACTGAAGCTTTCTTT.

The chain links TRBV6-1 to TRBJ2-6; 10 nucleotides line up with TRBD1. Germline trimming cut 4 bases from V and 4 bases from J; bases unmatched to any gene: 7. Germline lookup yields CDR1 MNHNS and CDR2 SASEGT. The CDR3 covers 17 residues. CDR3 region: CASSARQGAGGANVLTF. The DNA of the CDR3 is TGTGCCAGCAGTGCGCGACAGGGGGCGGGAGGGGCCAACGTCCTGACTTTC.

The chain couples TRBV10-2 to TRBJ2-1; 7 bases line up with TRBD2. Losses at the gene ends were 2 bases for V and 10 bases for J; bases not matched to a gene: 8. Germline V gene sequence: CDR1 WSHSY, CDR2 SAAADI. The CDR3 is made up of 14 amino acids. CDR3 coding DNA: TGCGCCAGCAGTGAGATGGGAAAAGCGGGGGAGCAGTTCTTC. It is translated as CASSEMGKAGEQFF.

The V gene is TRBV7-3, the J gene TRBJ1-6; D not certain. Germline values: CDR1 SGHTA, CDR2 FQGTGA. V was trimmed by 1 base and J by 5 bases, leaving 12 bases between them. The CDR3 extends over 16 amino acids. CDR3 bases: TGTGCCAGCAGCTTAATGGCCCCGGGAAATAATTCACCCCTCCACTTT. Translation: CASSLMAPGNNSPLHF. The variable domain in full, completed from reference TRBV7-3 and TRBJ1-6, reads GAGVSQTPSNKVTEKGKYVELRCDPISGHTALYWYRQSLGQGPEFLIYFQGTGAADDSGLPNDRFFAVRPEGSVSTLKIQRTERGDSAVYLCASSLMAPGNNSPLHFGNGTRLTVT.

J is TRBJ1-1 and V is TRBV4-2; D unresolved. Germline-derived CDR1 and CDR2 are LGHNA and YNFKEQ. The CDR3 consists of 13 residues. V was trimmed by 0 bases and J by 4 bases, leaving 6 bases between them. This chain's CDR3 is CASSQDEGTEAFF. CDR3 in DNA: TGTGCCAGCAGCCAAGACGAGGGCACTGAAGCTTTCTTT.

The chain combines TRBV9 with TRBJ1-3, with a tentative D call TRBD1 (5 bases). V was shortened by 6 bases and J by 0 bases, with 13 bases between the two germline ends. Germline assignment: CDR1 SGDLS and CDR2 YYNGEE. The CDR3 loop spans 15 amino acids. The CDR3 sequence: CASTRRDDSGNTIYF. CDR3 in DNA: TGTGCCAGCACCCGACGGGACGACTCTGGAAACACCATATATTTT.

This chain joins TRBV2 and TRBJ1-6; 7 bases line up with TRBD1. This CDR3 comprises 13 residues. Germline CDR1 SNHLY, CDR2 FYNNEI. With V trimmed by 7 bases and J by 4 bases, 1 base remained unmatched. CDR3 in DNA: TGTGCCAGCATGGGACAGTATAATTCACCCCTCCACTTT. Protein product: CASMGQYNSPLHF.

The V call is TRBV30, the J call TRBJ1-2; 7 positions agree with TRBD1. This CDR3 has 13 residues. Germline V gene data show CDR1 as GTSNPN and CDR2 as SVGIG (reference sequence). The V segment lost 1 base and the J segment 5 bases; nucleotides outside the gene matches: 4. CDR3 protein: CAWSEQGGYGYTF. The DNA of the CDR3 is TGTGCCTGGAGTGAGCAGGGGGGGTATGGCTACACCTTC.

The chain recombines TRBV30 with TRBJ1-4, with D perhaps TRBD1 (6 bases). Germline CDR1 reads GTSNPN; CDR2 reads SVGIG (reference sequence). V gave up 2 bases and J gave up 2 bases, with 9 bases separating them. CDR3 length: 14 amino acids. CDR3 DNA sequence: TGTGCCTGGAGTCAGGGGTTGACTAATGAAAAACTGTTTTTT. Its protein is CAWSQGLTNEKLFF.

The rearrangement links TRBV6-1 to TRBJ2-3; D may be TRBD2 (5 bases). Germline lookup yields CDR1 MNHNS and CDR2 SASEGT. Trimming removed 5 bases from V and 1 base from J, with 13 bases in between. The CDR3 is made up of 15 amino acids. The chain's CDR3 is CASSTGIRGTDTQYF. The CDR3 DNA reads TGTGCCAGCAGTACGGGGATACGGGGCACAGATACGCAGTATTTT.

The chain recombines TRBV29-1 with TRBJ1-4; D gene uncertain. V was pared by 7 bases and J by 7 bases, with 19 bases between. The CDR3 totals 14 residues. Germline V CDR1 and CDR2: SQVTM, ANQGSEA. The CDR3 here is CSALSGSGSEKLFF. CDR3 nucleotides: TGCAGCGCCCTTTCGGGGAGCGGGAGTGAAAAACTGTTTTTT.